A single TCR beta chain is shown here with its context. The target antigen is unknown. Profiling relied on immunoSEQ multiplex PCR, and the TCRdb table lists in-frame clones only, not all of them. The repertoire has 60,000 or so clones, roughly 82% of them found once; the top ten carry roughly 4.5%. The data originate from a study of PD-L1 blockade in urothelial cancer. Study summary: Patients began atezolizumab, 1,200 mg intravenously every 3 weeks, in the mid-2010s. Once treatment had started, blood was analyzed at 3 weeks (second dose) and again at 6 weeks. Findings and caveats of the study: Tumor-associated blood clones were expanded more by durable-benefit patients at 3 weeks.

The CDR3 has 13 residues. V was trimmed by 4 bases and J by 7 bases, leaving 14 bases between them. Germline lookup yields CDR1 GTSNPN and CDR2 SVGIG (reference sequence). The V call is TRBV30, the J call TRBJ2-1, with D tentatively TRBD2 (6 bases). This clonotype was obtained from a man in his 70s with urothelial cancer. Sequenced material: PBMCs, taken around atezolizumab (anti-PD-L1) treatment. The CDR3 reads CAWKRRARNEQFF. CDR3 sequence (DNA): TGTGCCTGGAAACGGAGGGCCCGAAATGAGCAGTTCTTC.